The source of this T cell receptor (beta chain) is a study of T cell responses to AZD1222 COVID-19 vaccine listed by TCRdb under 2021. Some background on the complete study: Because spike-specific TCR depth and breadth did not differ between the two schedules, AZD1222 recipients who got a second dose at roughly 4 weeks were pooled with those who got a second dose at roughly 12 weeks. Enrollment into the trials was organized by age into subgroups of 18-55, 56-69 and 70-plus years, and those subgroups contained about 150, 27 and 61 TCR-sequenced participants, respectively. TCR sequencing covered about 230 trial participants: 200 to 220 given two doses of AZD1222 and 26 given two doses of MenACWY control vaccine. Broader findings and caveats from the paper: Participants were mostly white British and included more females than males, and it was suggested by the authors that clonal diversity may have been underestimated. Vaccine-associated CD4 TCRs spanned the whole spike protein, with dominant responses in regions 160-218 and 743-854. The 56-69-year group was small, and its depth increase did not reach significance, likely because of low power. Nearly half of unique spike-specific TCRs reportedly recognized epitopes outside regions mutated in the B.1.351 and B.1.1.7 variants. After two AZD1222 doses, both the breadth and the depth of spike-specific TCRs were significantly higher than at day 0 and than in MenACWY recipients. Because no day 14 peak-response samples were available, repertoires were characterized only after the peak T cell response. Conclusions about previously exposed vaccinees are limited, since just 5 or 6 AZD1222 recipients were seropositive for SARS-CoV-2 at baseline.

To note about this clone: Its antigen has not been determined. The record has no base qualities; no much larger clone is one base away.

The CDR3 spans 12 residues, from the cysteine through the phenylalanine. Only CDR3 DNA is held: 36 bases, read in frame from base 1. The V and J ends are trimmed by 5 bases and 3 bases, leaving 7 bases between them. The time point label here, explained by the study, means: baseline before first vaccination. Samples from vaccinated people were obtained from the UK trials COV001 and COV002, which included a single-blind randomized controlled phase 2/3 trial of AZD1222 (ChAdOx1 nCoV-19) in healthy adults. For TCRbeta chain sequencing, PBMC samples were collected from trial participants at day 0 and at day 28 after the second dose. The CDR3 regions of human TCRbeta chains were analyzed by immunosequencing. The authors' analysis ran thus. Repertoire TCRs were matched against a reference library of SARS-CoV-2-specific TCRs generated with the MIRA antigen-specificity platform. Breadth was defined as the fraction of unique TCRs that were SARS-CoV-2-associated, and depth was defined as the fraction of total T cells that were SARS-CoV-2-associated. Each spike-specific TCR was assigned to its reactive spike region and to a CD4 or CD8 class using the MIRA data. Log10-transformed breadth and depth values were compared by one-way ANOVA with Sidak's multiple comparisons tests. The table was pulled from immuneACCESS by TCRdb, which kept in-frame rearrangements only. Such tables lose some clones; where checked, under half of the loss comes from unresolved V genes, and the rest has no known cause. V and J calls and clone size are given by that table; D and trimming were obtained from the DNA. The sample table contains approximately 180,000 clones; only one count was recorded for around nine tenths of them. The ten most abundant clones make up less than 3% of the sample.

Here the sequenced sample was peripheral blood, taken on day 0 of AZD1222 vaccination. The receptor was derived from an adult in good health. The chain is made from TRBV12-3 or TRBV12-4 and TRBJ1-1; too little of a D gene remains to name it. The DNA sequence reads TGTGCCAGCAGTCCACATGACACTGAAGCTTTCTTT. The resulting protein is CASSPHDTEAFF.